This T cell receptor beta chain stems from a study of cytomegalovirus exposure and HLA in healthy donors. Study summary: A prior analysis found about 120 million unique TCR beta sequences from approximately 190 million T cells.

Germline V gene sequence: CDR1 MNHEY, CDR2 SMNVEV (reference sequence). The CDR3 covers 14 residues. The V and J ends lost 4 bases and 2 bases respectively, with 12 bases between them. Amplification used 60 Vbeta primers and 13 Jbeta primers. Profiled with immunoSEQ multiplex PCR; TCRdb holds only in-frame clones, not every one. This table has some 130,000 clones, about 73% appearing once. The clonotype comes from a woman in her sixties in good health and CMV-seropositive. Material: PBMCs. The chain employs TRBV27 and TRBJ2-7; D is perhaps TRBD2 (6 bases). For the CDR3, the DNA is TGTGCCAGCAGTTCGGTGGGAGGTCCCTACGAGCAGTACTTC. Its protein is CASSSVGGPYEQYF.